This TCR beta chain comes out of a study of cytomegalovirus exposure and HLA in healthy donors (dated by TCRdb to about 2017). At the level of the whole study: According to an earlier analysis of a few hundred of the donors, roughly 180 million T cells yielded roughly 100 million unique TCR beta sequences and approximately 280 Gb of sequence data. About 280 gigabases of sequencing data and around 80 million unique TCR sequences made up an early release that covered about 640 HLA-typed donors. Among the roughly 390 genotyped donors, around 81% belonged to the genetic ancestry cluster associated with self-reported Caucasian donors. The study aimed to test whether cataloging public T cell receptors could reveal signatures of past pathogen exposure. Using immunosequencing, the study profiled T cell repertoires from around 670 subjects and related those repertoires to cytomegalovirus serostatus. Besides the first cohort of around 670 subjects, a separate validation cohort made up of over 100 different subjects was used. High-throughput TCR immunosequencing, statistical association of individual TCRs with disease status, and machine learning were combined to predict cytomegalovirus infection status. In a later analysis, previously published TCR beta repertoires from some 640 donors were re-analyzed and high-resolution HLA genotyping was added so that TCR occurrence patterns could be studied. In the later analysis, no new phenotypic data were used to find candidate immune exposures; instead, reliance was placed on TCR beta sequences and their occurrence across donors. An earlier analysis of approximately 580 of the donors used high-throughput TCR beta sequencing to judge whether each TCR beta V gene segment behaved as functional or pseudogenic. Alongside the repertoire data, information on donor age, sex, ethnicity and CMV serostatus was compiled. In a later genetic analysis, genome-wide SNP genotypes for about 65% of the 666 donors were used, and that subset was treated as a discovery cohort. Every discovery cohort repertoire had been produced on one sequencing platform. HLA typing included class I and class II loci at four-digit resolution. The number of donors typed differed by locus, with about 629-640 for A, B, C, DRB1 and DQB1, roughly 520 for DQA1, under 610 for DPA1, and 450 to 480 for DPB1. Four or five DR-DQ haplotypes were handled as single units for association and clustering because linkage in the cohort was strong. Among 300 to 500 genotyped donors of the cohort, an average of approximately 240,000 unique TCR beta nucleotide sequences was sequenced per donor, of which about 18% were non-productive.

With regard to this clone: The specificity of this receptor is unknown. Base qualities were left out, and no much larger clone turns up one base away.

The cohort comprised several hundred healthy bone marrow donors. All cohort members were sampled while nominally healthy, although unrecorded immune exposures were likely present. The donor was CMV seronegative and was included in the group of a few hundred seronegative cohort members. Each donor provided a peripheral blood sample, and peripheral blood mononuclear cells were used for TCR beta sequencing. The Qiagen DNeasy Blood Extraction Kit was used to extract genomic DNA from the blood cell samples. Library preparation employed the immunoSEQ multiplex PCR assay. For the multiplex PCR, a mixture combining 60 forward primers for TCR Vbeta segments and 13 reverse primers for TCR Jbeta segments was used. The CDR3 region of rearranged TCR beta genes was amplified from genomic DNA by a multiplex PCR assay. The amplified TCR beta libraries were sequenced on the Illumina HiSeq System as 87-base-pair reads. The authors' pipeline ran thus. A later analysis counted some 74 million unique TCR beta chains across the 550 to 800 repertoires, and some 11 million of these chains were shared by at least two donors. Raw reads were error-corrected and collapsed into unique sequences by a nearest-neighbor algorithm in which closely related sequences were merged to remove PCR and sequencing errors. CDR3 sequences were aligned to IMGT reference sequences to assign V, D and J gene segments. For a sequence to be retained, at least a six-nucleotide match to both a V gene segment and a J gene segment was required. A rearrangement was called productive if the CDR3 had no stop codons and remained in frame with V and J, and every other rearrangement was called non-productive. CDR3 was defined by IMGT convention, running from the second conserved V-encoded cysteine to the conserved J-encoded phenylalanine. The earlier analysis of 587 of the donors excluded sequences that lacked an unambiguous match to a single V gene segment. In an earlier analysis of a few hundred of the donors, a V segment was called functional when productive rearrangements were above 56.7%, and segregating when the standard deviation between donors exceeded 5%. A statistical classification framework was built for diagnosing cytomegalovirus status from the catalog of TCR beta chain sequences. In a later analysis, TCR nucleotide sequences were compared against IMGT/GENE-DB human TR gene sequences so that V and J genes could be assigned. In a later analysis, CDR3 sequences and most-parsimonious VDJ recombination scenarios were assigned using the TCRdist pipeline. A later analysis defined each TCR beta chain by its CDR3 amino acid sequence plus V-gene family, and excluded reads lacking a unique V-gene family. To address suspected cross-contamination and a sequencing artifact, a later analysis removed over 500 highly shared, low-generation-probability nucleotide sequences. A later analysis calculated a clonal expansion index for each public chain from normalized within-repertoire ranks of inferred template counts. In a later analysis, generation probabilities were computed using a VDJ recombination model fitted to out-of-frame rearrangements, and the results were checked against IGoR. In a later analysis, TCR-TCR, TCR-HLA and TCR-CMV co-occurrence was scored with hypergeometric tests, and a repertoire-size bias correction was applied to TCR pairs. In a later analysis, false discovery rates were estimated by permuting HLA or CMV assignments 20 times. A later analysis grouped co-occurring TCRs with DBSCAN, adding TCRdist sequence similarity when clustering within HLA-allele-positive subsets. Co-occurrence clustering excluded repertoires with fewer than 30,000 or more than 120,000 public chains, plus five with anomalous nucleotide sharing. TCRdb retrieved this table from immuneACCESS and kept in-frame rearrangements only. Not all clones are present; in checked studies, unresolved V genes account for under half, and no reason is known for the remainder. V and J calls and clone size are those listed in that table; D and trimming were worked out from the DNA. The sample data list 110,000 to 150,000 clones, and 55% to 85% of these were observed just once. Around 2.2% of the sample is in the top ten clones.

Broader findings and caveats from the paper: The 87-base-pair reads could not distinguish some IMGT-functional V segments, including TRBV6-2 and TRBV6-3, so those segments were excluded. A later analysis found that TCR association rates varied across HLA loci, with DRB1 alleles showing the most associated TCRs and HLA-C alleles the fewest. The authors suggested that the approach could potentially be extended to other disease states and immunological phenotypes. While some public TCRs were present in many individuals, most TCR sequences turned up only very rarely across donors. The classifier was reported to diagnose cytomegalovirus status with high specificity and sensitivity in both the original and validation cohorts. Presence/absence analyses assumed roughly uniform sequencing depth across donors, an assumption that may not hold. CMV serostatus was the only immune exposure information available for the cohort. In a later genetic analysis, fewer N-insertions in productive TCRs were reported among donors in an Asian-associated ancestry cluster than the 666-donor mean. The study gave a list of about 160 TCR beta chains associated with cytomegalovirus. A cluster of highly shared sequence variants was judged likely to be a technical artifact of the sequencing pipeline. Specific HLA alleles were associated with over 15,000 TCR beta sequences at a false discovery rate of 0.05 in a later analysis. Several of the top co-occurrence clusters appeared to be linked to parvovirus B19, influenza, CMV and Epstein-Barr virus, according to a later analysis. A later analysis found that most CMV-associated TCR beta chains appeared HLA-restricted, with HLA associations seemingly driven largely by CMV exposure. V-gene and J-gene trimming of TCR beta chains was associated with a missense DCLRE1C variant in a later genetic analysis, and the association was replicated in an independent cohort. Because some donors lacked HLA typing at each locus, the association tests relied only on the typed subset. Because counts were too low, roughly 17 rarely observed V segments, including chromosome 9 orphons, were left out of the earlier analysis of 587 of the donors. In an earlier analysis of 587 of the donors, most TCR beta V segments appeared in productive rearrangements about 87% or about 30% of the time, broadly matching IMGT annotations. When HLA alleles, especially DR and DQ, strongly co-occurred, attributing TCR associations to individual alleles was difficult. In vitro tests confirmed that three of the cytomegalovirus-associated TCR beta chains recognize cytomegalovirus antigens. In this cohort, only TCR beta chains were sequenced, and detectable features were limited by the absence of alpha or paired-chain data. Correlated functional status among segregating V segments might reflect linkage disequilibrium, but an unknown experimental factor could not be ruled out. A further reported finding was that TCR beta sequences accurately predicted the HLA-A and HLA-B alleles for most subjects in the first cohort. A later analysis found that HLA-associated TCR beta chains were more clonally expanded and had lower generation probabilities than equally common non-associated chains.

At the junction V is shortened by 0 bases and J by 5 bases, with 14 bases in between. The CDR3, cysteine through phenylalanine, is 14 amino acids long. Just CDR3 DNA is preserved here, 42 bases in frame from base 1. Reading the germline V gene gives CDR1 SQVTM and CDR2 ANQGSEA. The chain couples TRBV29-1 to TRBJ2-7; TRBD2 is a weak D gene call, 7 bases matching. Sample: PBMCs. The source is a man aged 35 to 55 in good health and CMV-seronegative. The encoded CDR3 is CSVEEVGGADEQYF. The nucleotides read TGCAGCGTTGAAGAGGTGGGGGGGGCAGACGAGCAGTACTTC.